The entry below describes one T cell receptor beta chain. Its antigen remains unknown. The sample is drawn from a study of T cell responses to AZD1222 COVID-19 vaccine. Germline values: CDR1 SNHLY, CDR2 FYNNEI. CDR3 length: 13 amino acids. The V end lost 7 bases, the J end lost 1 base, and 8 bases lay between the germline ends. Study-level findings and limits: Baseline antibody screening turned up just six seropositive AZD1222 recipients. Repertoires were obtained only post-peak T cell response.

Produced via immunoSEQ multiplex PCR; TCRdb's table is partial and in-frame only. The sample comprises about 110,000 clones, roughly 87% of which are singletons, and 3.5% to 4.5% rests with the top ten. The specimen was peripheral blood, collected on day 0 of AZD1222 vaccination. The chain employs TRBV2 and TRBJ1-5; D unresolved. This clonotype was obtained from an adult in good health. The CDR3 nucleotides read TGTGCCAGCACCCCTATAAGCAATCAGCCCCAGCATTTT. Protein sequence: CASTPISNQPQHF.